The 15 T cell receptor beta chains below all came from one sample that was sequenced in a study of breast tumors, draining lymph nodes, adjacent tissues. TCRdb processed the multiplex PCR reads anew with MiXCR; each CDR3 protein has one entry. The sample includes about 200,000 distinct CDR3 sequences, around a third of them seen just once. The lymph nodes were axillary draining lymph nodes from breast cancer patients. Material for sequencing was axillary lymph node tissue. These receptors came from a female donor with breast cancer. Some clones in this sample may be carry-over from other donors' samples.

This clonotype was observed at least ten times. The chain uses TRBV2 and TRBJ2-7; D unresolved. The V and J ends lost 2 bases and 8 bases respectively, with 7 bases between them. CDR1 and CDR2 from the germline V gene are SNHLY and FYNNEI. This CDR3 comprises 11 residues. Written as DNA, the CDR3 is TGTGCCAGCAGTGAAAGGTTTCAGCAGTACTTC. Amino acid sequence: CASSERFQQYF.

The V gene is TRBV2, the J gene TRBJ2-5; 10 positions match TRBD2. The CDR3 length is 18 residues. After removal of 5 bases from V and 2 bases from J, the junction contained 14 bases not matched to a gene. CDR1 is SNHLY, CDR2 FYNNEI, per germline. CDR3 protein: CASSFPGRTSGAQETQYF. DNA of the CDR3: TGTGCCAGCAGTTTCCCCGGGAGGACTAGCGGTGCACAAGAGACCCAGTACTTC.

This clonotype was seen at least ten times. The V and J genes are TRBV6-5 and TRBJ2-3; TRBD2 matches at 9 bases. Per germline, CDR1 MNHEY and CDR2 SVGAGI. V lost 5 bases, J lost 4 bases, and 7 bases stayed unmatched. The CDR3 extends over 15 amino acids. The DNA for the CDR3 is TGTGCCAGCAGTAGCGGGGGGCCGGGCGCAGATACGCAGTATTTT. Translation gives CASSSGGPGADTQYF.

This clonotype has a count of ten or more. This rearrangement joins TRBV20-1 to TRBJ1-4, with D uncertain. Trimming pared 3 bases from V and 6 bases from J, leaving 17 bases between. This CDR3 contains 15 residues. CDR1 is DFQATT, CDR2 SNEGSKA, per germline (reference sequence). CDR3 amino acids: CSARGLDVGHEKLFF. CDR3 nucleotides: TGCAGTGCTAGGGGTCTGGACGTGGGTCATGAAAAACTGTTTTTT.

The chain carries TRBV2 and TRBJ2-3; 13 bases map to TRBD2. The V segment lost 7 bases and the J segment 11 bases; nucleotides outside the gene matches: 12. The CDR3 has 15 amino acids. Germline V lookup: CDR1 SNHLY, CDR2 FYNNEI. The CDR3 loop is CASTGLAGVNNEQYF. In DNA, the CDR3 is TGTGCCAGCACTGGACTAGCGGGGGTAAACAATGAGCAGTATTTT.

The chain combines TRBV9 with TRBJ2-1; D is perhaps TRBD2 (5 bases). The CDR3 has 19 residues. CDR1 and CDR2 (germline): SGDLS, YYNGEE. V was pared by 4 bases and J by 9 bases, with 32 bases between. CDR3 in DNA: TGTGCCAGCAGCCCCCGGACGGGTTTCACCGGGGAGCCGTTTTTTGAGCAGTTCTTC. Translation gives CASSPRTGFTGEPFFEQFF.

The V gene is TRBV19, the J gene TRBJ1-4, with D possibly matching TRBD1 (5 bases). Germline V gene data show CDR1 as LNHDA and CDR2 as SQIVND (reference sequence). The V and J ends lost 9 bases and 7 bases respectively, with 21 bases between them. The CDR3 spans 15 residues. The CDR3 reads CASRREGLAVEKLFF. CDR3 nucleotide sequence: TGTGCCAGCAGACGAGAGGGACTAGCGGTTGAAAAACTGTTTTTT.

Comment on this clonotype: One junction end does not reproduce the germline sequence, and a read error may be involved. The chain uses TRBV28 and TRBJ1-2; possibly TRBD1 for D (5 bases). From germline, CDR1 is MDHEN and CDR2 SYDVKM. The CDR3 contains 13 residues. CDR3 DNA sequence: TGTCCCAGCAGGTCCCAGGGATGGGGTGGCTACACCTTC. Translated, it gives CPSRSQGWGGYTF.

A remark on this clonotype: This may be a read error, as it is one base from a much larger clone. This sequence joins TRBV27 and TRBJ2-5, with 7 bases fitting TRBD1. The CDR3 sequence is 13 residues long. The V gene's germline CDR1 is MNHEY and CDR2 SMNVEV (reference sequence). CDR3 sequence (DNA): TGTGCCAGTAAACAGGGGAACCAAGGGACCCAGTACTTC. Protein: CASKQGNQGTQYF.

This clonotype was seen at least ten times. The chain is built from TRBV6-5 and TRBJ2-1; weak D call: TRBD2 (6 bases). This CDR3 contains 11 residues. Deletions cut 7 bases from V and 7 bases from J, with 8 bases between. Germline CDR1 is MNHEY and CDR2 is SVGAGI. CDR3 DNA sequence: TGTGCCAGCACGGCGGGAAATGAGCAGTTCTTC. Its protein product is CASTAGNEQFF.

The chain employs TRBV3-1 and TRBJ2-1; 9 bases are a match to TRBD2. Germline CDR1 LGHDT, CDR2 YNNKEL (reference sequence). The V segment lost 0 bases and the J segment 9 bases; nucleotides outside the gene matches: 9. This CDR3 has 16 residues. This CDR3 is CASSQESLAGRGEQFF. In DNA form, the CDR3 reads TGTGCCAGCAGCCAAGAGTCGCTAGCGGGGCGGGGTGAGCAGTTCTTC.

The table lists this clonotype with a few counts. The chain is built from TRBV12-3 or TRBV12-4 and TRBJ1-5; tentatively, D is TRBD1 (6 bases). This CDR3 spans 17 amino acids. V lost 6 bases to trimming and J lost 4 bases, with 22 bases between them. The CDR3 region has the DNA TGTGCCAGCAGCCACGGGGGGGGGCGCCCCCTTAATCAGCCCCAGCATTTT. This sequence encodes CASSHGGGRPLNQPQHF.

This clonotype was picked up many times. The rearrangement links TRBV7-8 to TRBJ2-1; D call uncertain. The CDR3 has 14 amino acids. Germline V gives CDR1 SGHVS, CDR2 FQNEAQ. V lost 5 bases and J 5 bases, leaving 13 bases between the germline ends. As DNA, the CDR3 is TGTGCCAGCAGCCCTAAGGCGCTCGACAATGAGCAGTTCTTC. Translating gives CASSPKALDNEQFF.

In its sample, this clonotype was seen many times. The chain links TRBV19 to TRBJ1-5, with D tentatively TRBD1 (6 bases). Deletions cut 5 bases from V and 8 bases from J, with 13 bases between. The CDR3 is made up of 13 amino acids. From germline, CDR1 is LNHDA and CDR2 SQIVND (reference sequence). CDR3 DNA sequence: TGTGCCAGTAGTGGGGGCAAAGGGAAGCCCCAGCATTTT. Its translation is CASSGGKGKPQHF.

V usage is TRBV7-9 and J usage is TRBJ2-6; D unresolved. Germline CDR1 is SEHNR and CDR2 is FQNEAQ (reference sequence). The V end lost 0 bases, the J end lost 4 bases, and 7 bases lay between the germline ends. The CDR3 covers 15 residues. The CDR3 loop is CASSLASTGANVLTF. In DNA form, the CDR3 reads TGTGCCAGCAGCTTAGCCAGCACCGGGGCCAACGTCCTGACTTTC.